The 11 T cell receptor beta chains below were found in one sample sequenced in a study of T cells in Graves' hyperthyroidism and ophthalmopathy. RNA transcripts yielded amplified TCR beta CDR3 regions. During a first-round RT-PCR of the TCR CDR3, the HTBI primer set was used. One entry per CDR3 protein, called by TCRdb with MiXCR from the multiplex PCR reads. The sample comprises some 580,000 distinct CDR3 sequences, about a sixth of which are singletons, and roughly 3% rests with the top ten. The sample comprised blood. The receptors originated from a woman in her 40s with Graves' ophthalmopathy.

This clonotype was seen ten or more times. The chain combines TRBV2 with TRBJ2-2; a possible D gene is TRBD2 (5 bases). Looked up from germline, CDR1 is SNHLY and CDR2 is FYNNEI. The CDR3 consists of 13 residues. CDR3 nucleotides: TGTGCTCGAGGGCCAAAGAACACCGGGGAGCTGTTTTTT. Amino acid sequence: CARGPKNTGELFF.

V gene TRBV6-9 combines with J gene TRBJ2-1; 8 bases agree with TRBD2. J gave up 0 bases and V 4 bases, and 17 bases lay outside the gene matches. The V gene's germline CDR1 is MNHGY and CDR2 SVAAGI. CDR3 length equals 20 residues. CDR3 sequence: CASSLSPWTSRHTSYNEQFF. CDR3 coding DNA: TGTGCCAGCAGTTTGTCCCCCTGGACTAGCCGACATACCTCCTACAATGAGCAGTTCTTC.

The rearrangement uses TRBV20-1 and TRBJ2-7; D gene unclear. Trimming stripped 2 bases from V and 6 bases from J, with 17 bases between. CDR1 and CDR2 from the germline V gene are DFQATT and SNEGSKA (reference sequence). The CDR3 runs 14 residues. The CDR3 spells CSARRPETYGEQYF. CDR3 bases: TGCAGTGCTAGAAGACCCGAAACCTATGGCGAGCAGTACTTC.

This clonotype has a count of ten or more. The V gene is TRBV6-2 or TRBV6-3, the J gene TRBJ1-1, with D possibly matching TRBD1 (6 bases). CDR3 length: 13 amino acids. V gave up 7 bases and J gave up 5 bases, with 14 bases separating them. Germline V lookup: CDR1 MNHEY, CDR2 SVGEGT. The DNA for the CDR3 is TGTGCCAGCACCACCCTCGGACAGACTGAAGCTTTCTTT. This translates into CASTTLGQTEAFF.

This clonotype was seen only a few times. This chain links TRBV7-9 with TRBJ2-7; D might be TRBD1 (6 bases). V was shortened by 1 base and J by 6 bases, with 16 bases between the two germline ends. This CDR3 is 15 amino acids long. CDR1 is SEHNR, CDR2 FQNEAQ, per germline (reference sequence). The CDR3 loop reads CASSLVTGPLGEQYF. CDR3 sequence (DNA): TGTGCCAGCAGCTTAGTTACAGGGCCCTTGGGCGAGCAGTACTTC.

V gene TRBV12-3 or TRBV12-4 combines with J gene TRBJ1-1; weak D call: TRBD1 (5 bases). Trimming stripped 6 bases from V and 4 bases from J, with 12 bases between. CDR3 length: 13 residues. In nucleotides, the CDR3 is TGTGCCAGCAGAGGACACAAGGGCACTGAAGCTTTCTTT. Amino acids: CASRGHKGTEAFF.

The chain uses TRBV3-1 and TRBJ2-1; perhaps TRBD2 as D (5 bases). The V gene's germline CDR1 is LGHDT and CDR2 YNNKEL (reference sequence). There are 17 residues in the CDR3. V dropped 1 base and J dropped 0 bases, with 13 bases sitting between them. CDR3 region: CASSQAGLRDSYNEQFF. The CDR3 DNA reads as TGTGCCAGCAGCCAAGCTGGACTCCGAGACTCCTACAATGAGCAGTTCTTC.

This clonotype was seen a few times. This chain links TRBV7-9 with TRBJ2-1; 10 nucleotides align to TRBD2. The CDR3 length is 16 residues. Unmatched junction bases numbered 6, after V lost 5 bases and J lost 2 bases. In germline, CDR1 is SEHNR, CDR2 FQNEAQ (reference sequence). CDR3 loop: CASSPWTSGTYNEQFF. In DNA form, the CDR3 reads TGTGCCAGCAGCCCGTGGACTAGCGGTACCTACAATGAGCAGTTCTTC.

V and J are TRBV6-5 and TRBJ1-1, with 9 bases identical to TRBD1. The CDR3 covers 16 residues. The ends lost 3 bases at V and 1 base at J; junction bases unmatched: 6. Germline V lookup: CDR1 MNHEY, CDR2 SVGAGI. The chain's CDR3 is CASSYSTGGANTEAFF. CDR3 coding DNA: TGTGCCAGCAGTTATTCGACAGGGGGAGCGAACACTGAAGCTTTCTTT.

In its sample, this clonotype was seen a few times. The J gene is TRBJ2-1, the V gene TRBV24-1; D is unresolved. Trimming left V 3 bases short and J 6 bases short, with 8 bases between. This CDR3 has 13 residues. The germline V gene has CDR1 KGHDR and CDR2 SFDVKD. For the CDR3, the DNA is TGTGCCACCAGTGATGGAAGGGTCAATGAGCAGTTCTTC. It specifies CATSDGRVNEQFF.

This clonotype was observed many times. The chain uses TRBV6-1 and TRBJ2-1, with 11 bases identical to TRBD1. The trim removed 3 bases at V and 4 bases at J, leaving 5 bases unmatched. This CDR3 is 16 amino acids long. CDR1 is MNHNS, CDR2 SASEGT, per germline. The CDR3 sequence: CASSDPRDRGYNEQFF. DNA of the CDR3: TGTGCCAGCAGTGACCCCCGGGACAGGGGGTACAATGAGCAGTTCTTC.